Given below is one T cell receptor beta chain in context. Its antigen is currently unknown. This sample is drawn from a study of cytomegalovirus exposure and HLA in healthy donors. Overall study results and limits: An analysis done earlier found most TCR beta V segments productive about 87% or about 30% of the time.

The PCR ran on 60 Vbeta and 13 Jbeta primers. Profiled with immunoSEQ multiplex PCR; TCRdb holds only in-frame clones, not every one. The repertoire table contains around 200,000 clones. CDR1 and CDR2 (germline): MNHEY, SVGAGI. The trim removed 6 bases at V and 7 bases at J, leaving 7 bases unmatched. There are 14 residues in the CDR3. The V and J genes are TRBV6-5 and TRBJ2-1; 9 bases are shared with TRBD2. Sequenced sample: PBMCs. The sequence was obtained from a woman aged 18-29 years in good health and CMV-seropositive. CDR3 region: CASSPGTSKNEQFF. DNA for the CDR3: TGTGCCAGCAGCCCCGGGACTAGCAAAAATGAGCAGTTCTTC.